The text below deals with one T cell receptor (beta chain). TCRdb keeps only in-frame clones here, not all; method: immunoSEQ multiplex PCR. Among 90,000 to 140,000 clones listed, around 90% were seen once. This CDR3 spans 15 amino acids. Germline V gives CDR1 SGHRS, CDR2 YFSETQ. The ends lost 5 bases at V and 2 bases at J; junction bases unmatched: 4. Stated time point: after dendritic cell vaccination, including at tumor progression/relapse. The sample belongs to a study of glioma-infiltrating T cells after dendritic cell vaccination. Study-wide background: At biweekly intervals, patients got three intradermal dendritic cell vaccine injections.

This TCR was recovered from a human donor with glioblastoma. The input for sequencing was blood, taken after dendritic cell vaccination. The rearrangement links TRBV5-1 to TRBJ2-1, with 10 bases that match TRBD2. The CDR3 protein is CASRKGLATYNEQFF. CDR3 DNA sequence: TGCGCCAGCAGGAAGGGACTAGCGACCTACAATGAGCAGTTCTTC. Variable domain in full (rest from reference TRBV5-1 and TRBJ2-1): KAGVTQTPRYLIKTRGQQVTLSCSPISGHRSVSWYQQTPGQGLQFLFEYFSETQRNKGNFPGRFSGRQFSNSRSEMNVSTLELGDSALYLCASRKGLATYNEQFFGPGTRLTVL.